This T cell receptor (beta chain) was documented in a study of T-cell reconstitution after alpha-beta-depleted transplantation in children. General study results and limits: The main origin of T-cell counts and diversity one year after transplant was newly produced T cells.

V gave up 4 bases and J gave up 0 bases, with 15 bases separating them. Germline CDR1 LNHDA, CDR2 SQIVND (reference sequence). The CDR3 sequence is 16 residues long. A TCRbeta library incorporating unique molecular identifiers was prepared. TCRdb redid the calling of the PCR reads with MiXCR, one entry per CDR3 protein. Among 500,000 to 650,000 distinct CDR3 sequences listed, more than 9.5% were seen once. This clonotype showed up just a few times. The antigen remains undetermined. The rearrangement links TRBV19 to TRBJ2-5; unclear D gene. This material consisted of PBMCs, mostly from graft donor cells, taken 180 days after TCRalphabeta/CD19-depleted stem cell transplant. This receptor was obtained from a female patient between 2 and 10 years old who had a stem cell transplant for aplastic anemia, so the T cells may come from the graft donor. In nucleotides, the CDR3 is TGTGCCAGTAGTACCCCTTTGGGTCCGTACCAAGAGACCCAGTACTTC. Its protein is CASSTPLGPYQETQYF.